This T cell receptor (beta chain) originates from a study of shared clonotypes between healthy human individuals. About 33,000 T cell genomes (around 200 ng DNA) went into each sorted-subset replicate. Data came from immunoSEQ multiplex PCR; TCRdb stores just in-frame clones and leaves some out. The table records under 850,000 clones, 80% to 95% of them present only once. This CDR3 is built from 17 residues. CDR1 and CDR2 from the germline V gene are ENHRY and SYGVKD. V shed 3 bases and J 0 bases; nucleotides not matched to a gene: 8. Naive CD8 isolation took CD45RO-negative cells positively selected for CCR7 and excluded terminally differentiated effector memory CD45RA+ cells.

The sequenced sample was naive CD8+ T cells sorted from blood. The V and J genes are TRBV10-3 and TRBJ2-7, with 10 nucleotides matching TRBD2. This sequence originates from a man aged 25 to 45 in good health. The CDR3 DNA is TGTGCCATCAGTGATGCTAGCGGGAGTTTCGGCTCCTACGAGCAGTACTTC. Amino acid sequence: CAISDASGSFGSYEQYF.